These 27 T cell receptor beta chains were all obtained from the same sample, sequenced in a study of T-cell reconstitution after alpha-beta-depleted transplantation in children. Unique molecular identifiers were used to barcode this TCRbeta library. Each CDR3 protein is one row after TCRdb ran MiXCR on the PCR reads. The sample lists hundreds of thousands of distinct CDR3 sequences, around a sixth occurring once. The material sequenced was PBMCs from the stem cell graft donor, taken from the stem cell graft. These TCRs come from a human donor who donated a stem cell graft to a child with acute myeloid leukemia.

J is TRBJ2-7 and V is TRBV5-1; 7 bases are a match to TRBD1. This CDR3 comprises 14 residues. Germline CDR1 SGHRS, CDR2 YFSETQ. V gave up 4 bases and J gave up 1 base; unmatched junction bases: 5. CDR3 in DNA: TGCGCCAGCAGCAAGACGGGACAGTCCTACGAGCAGTACGTC. Its protein product is CASSKTGQSYEQYV.

The genes are TRBV5-1 and TRBJ2-6; a weak D match, TRBD1 (6 bases). The CDR3 runs 15 residues. With 1 base removed from V and 2 bases from J, the gap between germline ends came to 7 bases. The germline gives CDR1 SGHRS, CDR2 YFSETQ. The CDR3 reads CASSLRTAGANVLTF. DNA of the CDR3: TGCGCCAGCAGCTTGAGGACAGCTGGGGCCAACGTCCTGACTTTC.

This clonotype was counted at least ten times. This rearrangement joins TRBV21-1 to TRBJ1-2. TRBV21-1 is a recognized pseudogene. This CDR3 contains 14 residues. CDR3 DNA: TGTGCCAGCAGCCTGATGGGGGCGAACTATGGCTACACCTTC. Protein: CASSLMGANYGYTF.

This clonotype has a count of ten or more. The chain has TRBV4-3 and TRBJ2-5; 11 nucleotides line up with TRBD2. J lost 3 bases, V lost 6 bases, and 12 bases had no gene match. Per germline, CDR1 LGHNA and CDR2 YSLEER. This CDR3 is built from 17 residues. The DNA for the CDR3 is TGCGCCAGCAGTTACACCTATAGCGGGGGGGCGGAAGAGACCCAGTACTTC. It is translated as CASSYTYSGGAEETQYF.

This clonotype has ten or more counts. The chain carries TRBV29-1 and TRBJ1-1; D is unclear. The V end lost 3 bases, the J end lost 7 bases, and 9 bases lay between the germline ends. Germline CDR1 and CDR2: SQVTM and ANQGSEA. The CDR3 spans 11 residues. CDR3 loop: CSVDLGVEAFF. The CDR3 DNA reads as TGCAGCGTTGATTTGGGTGTTGAAGCTTTCTTT.

This clonotype was counted only a few times. This rearrangement joins TRBV7-9 to TRBJ2-7; D remains ambiguous. Trimming shortened V by 5 bases and J by 4 bases, and 12 bases separated the two germline ends. Per germline, CDR1 SEHNR and CDR2 FQNEAQ (reference sequence). This CDR3 has 13 residues. The CDR3 DNA is TGTGCCAGCAGCCCCGTGGCCGCGTACGAGCAGTACGTC. Amino acids: CASSPVAAYEQYV.

V gene TRBV7-9 combines with J gene TRBJ2-7; D is ambiguous. The germline V gene encodes CDR1 SEHNR and CDR2 FQNEAQ (reference sequence). V gave up 3 bases and J gave up 5 bases, with 5 bases separating them. This CDR3 is 11 amino acids long. As DNA, the CDR3 is TGTGCCAGCAGCTTTATGGACGAGCAGTACTTC. Its translation is CASSFMDEQYF.

The rearrangement links TRBV20-1 to TRBJ2-1, with 13 bases aligning to TRBD2. The CDR3 totals 15 residues. Germline V gives CDR1 DFQATT, CDR2 SNEGSKA (reference sequence). The CDR3 protein is CCGGTSGGAPNEQFF. CDR3 DNA: TGCTGCGGGGGTACTAGCGGGGGGGCTCCCAATGAGCAGTTCTTC.

Only a few counts were recorded for this clonotype. This chain uses TRBV15 with TRBJ2-3; the match to TRBD1 covers 7 bases. Per germline, CDR1 LNHNV and CDR2 YYDKDF (reference sequence). The CDR3 is made up of 16 amino acids. V gave up 7 bases and J gave up 0 bases; unmatched junction bases: 10. Here the CDR3 reads CATTLGSTGSTDTQYF. The CDR3 coding sequence is TGTGCCACCACCCTAGGGTCGACAGGGAGCACAGATACGCAGTATTTT.

This clonotype was recorded a few times. The chain couples TRBV10-3 to TRBJ2-7; D not certain. The germline gives CDR1 ENHRY, CDR2 SYGVKD. This CDR3 spans 13 amino acids. Trimming took off 0 bases at V and 3 bases at J, with 6 bases between the two ends. The CDR3 bases are TGTGCCATCAGTGAGTCGATTGACTACGAGCAGTACGTC. Its translation: CAISESIDYEQYV.

This clonotype was recorded at least ten times. The chain recombines TRBV12-3 or TRBV12-4 with TRBJ2-3; perhaps TRBD2 as D (5 bases). CDR3 size: 13 residues. Trimming removed 5 bases at V and 3 bases at J, with 9 bases between. CDR3 nucleotides: TGTGCCAGCAGTGGCTGGAGGACAGATACGCAGTATTTT. Protein product: CASSGWRTDTQYF.

The chain links TRBV21-1 to TRBJ1-6; the D call TRBD1 from the table was never checked on the DNA. TRBV21-1 is shown as a pseudogene. The CDR3 is made up of 14 amino acids. CDR3 DNA sequence: TGTGCCAGCAGCAAAGAGGGGACAGGCTCACCCCTCCACTTT. It yields the protein CASSKEGTGSPLHF.

Ten or more counts support this clonotype. The chain recombines TRBV20-1 with TRBJ2-1, with 9 bases matching TRBD2. The V gene end was trimmed by 0 bases and the J gene end by 7 bases; junction bases not matched to a gene: 13. Per germline, CDR1 DFQATT and CDR2 SNEGSKA (reference sequence). The CDR3 spans 17 residues. CDR3 loop: CSAREVGGGDVVNEQFF. The CDR3 bases are TGCAGTGCTAGAGAAGTGGGCGGGGGGGACGTAGTAAATGAGCAGTTCTTC.

This clonotype was seen many times. The chain uses TRBV20-1 and TRBJ2-7, with 8 bases fitting TRBD1. V shed 2 bases and J 6 bases; nucleotides not matched to a gene: 6. CDR1 and CDR2 from the germline V gene are DFQATT and SNEGSKA (reference sequence). The CDR3 contains 13 residues. CDR3 sequence: CSARRDRFSEQYF. Written as DNA, the CDR3 is TGCAGTGCTAGACGGGACAGGTTCAGCGAGCAGTACTTC.

The chain is built from TRBV28 and TRBJ1-2, with TRBD1 identical over 9 bases. The germline V gene has CDR1 MDHEN and CDR2 SYDVKM. With V trimmed by 2 bases and J by 4 bases, 17 bases remained unmatched. This CDR3 comprises 19 residues. CDR3 nucleotide sequence: TGTGCCAGCAGTTTACCTTATCGGCGGGACAGGGTGGTTGGCTATGGCTACACCTTC. Translated, it gives CASSLPYRRDRVVGYGYTF.

This clonotype was seen only a few times. V is TRBV5-1 and J is TRBJ2-2, with D possibly TRBD1 on 6 matching bases. The length of the CDR3 is 15 residues. CDR1 is SGHRS, CDR2 YFSETQ, per germline. Trimming took off 2 bases at V and 4 bases at J, with 12 bases between the two ends. For the CDR3, the DNA is TGCGCCAGCAGCTTTCTGGACAGTGCCACCGGGGAGCTGTTTTTT. Its protein is CASSFLDSATGELFF.

This clonotype was seen at least ten times. V and J are TRBV5-5 and TRBJ2-7; no definite D call. Trimming left V 1 base short and J 6 bases short, with 11 bases between. The germline CDR1 and CDR2 sequences are SGHKS and YYEKEE (reference sequence). This CDR3 is 13 amino acids long. The CDR3 loop is CASSLSYRAEQYF. The CDR3 DNA sequence: TGTGCCAGCAGCTTGTCATATAGGGCCGAGCAGTACTTC. Complete variable domain (other parts from reference TRBV5-5 and TRBJ2-7): DAGVTQSPTHLIKTRGQQVTLRCSPISGHKSVSWYQQVLGQGPQFIFQYYEKEERGRGNFPDRFSARQFPNYSSELNVNALLLGDSALYLCASSLSYRAEQYFGPGTRLTVT.

This clonotype appeared a few times. The chain has TRBV10-1 and TRBJ2-2; D not resolved. Trimming left V 4 bases short and J 0 bases short, with 6 bases between. CDR1 is WNHNN, CDR2 SYGVQD, per germline (reference sequence). This CDR3 has 14 amino acids. This CDR3 reads CASSADTNTGELFF. CDR3 nucleotides: TGCGCCAGCAGTGCCGACACGAACACCGGGGAGCTGTTTTTT.

The V call is TRBV7-2, the J call TRBJ2-1, with TRBD1 as a possible D gene (6 bases). The CDR3 sequence is 16 residues long. Trimming cost V 7 bases and J 3 bases, with 19 bases left between them. The germline V gene encodes CDR1 SGHTA and CDR2 FQGNSA. The CDR3 sequence: CASKGVSTDNYNEQFF. The CDR3 coding sequence is TGTGCCAGCAAGGGGGTTTCGACAGACAACTACAATGAGCAGTTCTTC.

This clonotype was counted a few times. This CDR3 reads CASDRGSATDTQYF. The CDR3 nucleotides read TGCGCCAGCGATCGGGGATCAGCCACAGATACGCAGTATTTT. V usage is TRBV5-1 and J usage is TRBJ2-3; a weak D match, TRBD2 (5 bases). The germline V gene encodes CDR1 SGHRS and CDR2 YFSETQ. This CDR3 spans 14 amino acids. The ends were cut back, 7 bases at V and 2 bases at J, with 14 bases in the middle. Full variable domain (rest looked up from reference TRBV5-1 and TRBJ2-3): KAGVTQTPRYLIKTRGQQVTLSCSPISGHRSVSWYQQTPGQGLQFLFEYFSETQRNKGNFPGRFSGRQFSNSRSEMNVSTLELGDSALYLCASDRGSATDTQYFGPGTRLTVL.

The J gene is TRBJ2-5, the V gene TRBV24-1; unclear D gene. V dropped 0 bases and J dropped 0 bases, with 4 bases sitting between them. The length of the CDR3 is 14 residues. CDR1 is KGHDR, CDR2 SFDVKD, per germline. This CDR3 reads CATSDLWDQETQYF. In DNA form, the CDR3 reads TGTGCCACCAGTGATTTGTGGGACCAAGAGACCCAGTACTTC.

The chain is built from TRBV2 and TRBJ1-5, with a weak D call TRBD1 (5 bases). V was clipped by 8 bases and J by 4 bases, with 15 bases between them. CDR1 is SNHLY and CDR2 is FYNNEI in the germline V gene. This CDR3 contains 14 residues. The CDR3 sequence: CASGLTEINQPQHF. DNA of the CDR3: TGTGCCAGCGGTTTGACAGAGATTAATCAGCCCCAGCATTTT.

This clonotype was recorded a few times. The chain is built from TRBV4-3 and TRBJ1-5; tentative D call: TRBD1 (6 bases). Trimming took 0 bases from V and 4 from J, leaving 10 bases between them. The CDR3 runs to 15 residues. Germline CDR1 reads LGHNA; CDR2 reads YSLEER. CDR3 bases: TGCGCCAGCAGCCAAGACAGGGGACTAAATCAGCCCCAGCATTTT. Amino acids: CASSQDRGLNQPQHF.

The genes are TRBV7-9 and TRBJ1-4, with a weak D call TRBD1 (6 bases). Trimming took off 6 bases at V and 8 bases at J, with 13 bases between the two ends. CDR1 and CDR2 (germline): SEHNR, FQNEAQ (reference sequence). The CDR3 sequence is 13 residues long. CDR3 in amino acids: CASSTKTGEKLFF. The CDR3 region has the DNA TGTGCCAGCAGTACGAAAACAGGGGAAAAACTGTTTTTT.

This clonotype was seen repeatedly, ten times or more. This chain uses TRBV20-1 with TRBJ2-7; TRBD2 aligns across 11 bases. The germline V gene has CDR1 DFQATT and CDR2 SNEGSKA (reference sequence). The CDR3 is made up of 16 amino acids. The V and J ends lost 3 bases and 2 bases, in that order; junction bases with no gene match: 9. The chain's CDR3 is CSASRASGGSTYEQYF. In DNA, the CDR3 is TGCAGTGCTAGTAGGGCTAGCGGGGGGTCTACCTACGAGCAGTACTTC.

This clonotype was detected many times. CDR3 amino acids: CASSLGDRRNTEAFF. The DNA for the CDR3 is TGTGCCAGCAGCTTAGGGGACAGGAGGAACACTGAAGCTTTCTTT. This chain connects TRBV7-9 to TRBJ1-1, with 8 positions matching TRBD1. With V trimmed by 1 base and J by 1 base, 2 bases remained unmatched. Germline CDR1 is SEHNR and CDR2 is FQNEAQ (reference sequence). The CDR3 spans 15 residues.

The V call is TRBV27, the J call TRBJ2-2, with 7 positions matching TRBD1. The CDR3 totals 16 residues. Germline-derived CDR1 and CDR2 are MNHEY and SMNVEV (reference sequence). Losses at the gene ends were 5 bases for V and 0 bases for J; bases not matched to a gene: 6. CDR3 coding DNA: TGTGCCAGCAGTCCGTGGGACAGTTCGAACACCGGGGAGCTGTTTTTT. Its protein is CASSPWDSSNTGELFF.